A selection of T cell receptor beta chains follows, all from one sample in a study of OX40 agonist ivuxolimab in advanced cancers. TCRdb's copy holds only in-frame clones and misses some; the assay was immunoSEQ multiplex PCR. The profile covers approximately 130,000 clones, with 90% appearing a single time and 0.95% to 1.4% taken by the ten largest. The sequenced sample was CD4+ or CD8+ T cells sorted from blood, obtained in a trial of the OX40 agonist ivuxolimab. All receptors derive from an adult with an advanced solid tumor such as melanoma, head and neck, liver or kidney cancer. CDR3s include the opening cysteine and the closing phenylalanine or tryptophan. The D gene is left open where the match is weak. The listing skips clone size in some rows; elsewhere it reads once, few, many or a size class.

j_call: TRBJ2-7; d_call: NA; clone_size: NA; v_call: TRBV4-1; cdr3_nt: TGCGCCAGCAGCCAAGAACATGTCCACGAGCAGTACTTC; cdr3_aa: CASSQEHVHEQYF
j_call: TRBJ2-6; d_call: NA; clone_size: NA; v_call: TRBV5-1; cdr3_nt: TGCGCCAGCAGCTTAGGGGCGCAGGGCCTATCCGTATGGGATGGGGCCAACGTCCTGACTTTC; cdr3_aa: CASSLGAQGLSVWDGANVLTF
j_call: TRBJ2-1; d_call: TRBD2; clone_size: NA; v_call: TRBV18; cdr3_nt: TGTGCCAGCTCACCTTCCGGGACTAGCGGGGGGGATGAGCAGTTCTTC; cdr3_aa: CASSPSGTSGGDEQFF
j_call: TRBJ2-1; d_call: TRBD2; clone_size: NA; v_call: TRBV11-3; cdr3_nt: TGTGCCAGCAGCTTGGCGGGAGGGGTTGGCAATGAGCAGTTCTTC; cdr3_aa: CASSLAGGVGNEQFF
j_call: TRBJ2-2; d_call: TRBD1; clone_size: NA; v_call: TRBV7-8; cdr3_nt: TGTGCCAGCAGCCTCGGGACAGGGGTCACCGGGGAGCTGTTTTTT; cdr3_aa: CASSLGTGVTGELFF
j_call: TRBJ2-5; d_call: TRBD1; clone_size: NA; v_call: TRBV23-1; cdr3_nt: TGCGCCAGCAGTCCCCCGGGACAGGCGGAGACCCAGTACTTC; cdr3_aa: CASSPPGQAETQYF
j_call: TRBJ1-1; d_call: NA; clone_size: NA; v_call: TRBV13; cdr3_nt: TGTGCCAGCAGCAGCACTAACACTGAAGCTTTCTTT; cdr3_aa: CASSSTNTEAFF
j_call: TRBJ2-1; d_call: NA; clone_size: NA; v_call: TRBV7-2; cdr3_nt: TGTGCCAGCAGCTTCTCGAGCCAGAGCTCCTACAATGAGCAGTTCTTC; cdr3_aa: CASSFSSQSSYNEQFF
j_call: TRBJ1-2; d_call: NA; clone_size: NA; v_call: TRBV6-1; cdr3_nt: TGTGCCAGCAATTTGCAGGGGAAAAATGGCTACACCTTC; cdr3_aa: CASNLQGKNGYTF
j_call: TRBJ1-5; d_call: NA; clone_size: NA; v_call: TRBV28; cdr3_nt: TGTGCCAGCAATCTCGCAGGCGAGGGGCATCAGCCCCAGCATTTT; cdr3_aa: CASNLAGEGHQPQHF
j_call: TRBJ2-1; d_call: NA; clone_size: NA; v_call: TRBV6-5; cdr3_nt: TGTGCCAGCACGGCGGCCCACTACAATGAGCAGTTCTTC; cdr3_aa: CASTAAHYNEQFF
j_call: TRBJ2-2; d_call: NA; clone_size: NA; v_call: TRBV5-1; cdr3_nt: TGCGCCAGTCGGAAAGGACAGCCGAACACCGGGGAGCTGTTTTTT; cdr3_aa: CASRKGQPNTGELFF
j_call: TRBJ1-1; d_call: NA; clone_size: NA; v_call: TRBV10-3; cdr3_nt: TGTGCCACTTCAGCGAGGGTCGGGGCTGAAGCTTTCTTT; cdr3_aa: CATSARVGAEAFF
j_call: TRBJ1-4; d_call: TRBD1; clone_size: NA; v_call: TRBV29-1; cdr3_nt: TGCAGCGTTGAAGACCACCCCCGACAGGGTGAGAGGGAAAAACTGTTTTTT; cdr3_aa: CSVEDHPRQGEREKLFF
j_call: TRBJ1-2; d_call: TRBD1; clone_size: NA; v_call: TRBV19; cdr3_nt: TGTGCCAGTAGGCGGGACAGTAACTATGGCTACACCTTC; cdr3_aa: CASRRDSNYGYTF
j_call: TRBJ1-5; d_call: NA; clone_size: NA; v_call: TRBV28; cdr3_nt: TGTGCCAGCAGCCCGCAGTACAGGGTGAGGGGCAATCAGCCCCAGCATTTT; cdr3_aa: CASSPQYRVRGNQPQHF
j_call: TRBJ1-6; d_call: NA; clone_size: NA; v_call: TRBV4-3; cdr3_nt: TGCGCCAGCAGCCAAGATCGGCTAACCCTCCACTTT; cdr3_aa: CASSQDRLTLHF
j_call: TRBJ2-2; d_call: NA; clone_size: NA; v_call: TRBV19; cdr3_nt: TGTGCCAGTAAGGGCGGCGGGGCGAACACCGGGGAGCTGTTTTTT; cdr3_aa: CASKGGGANTGELFF
j_call: TRBJ2-3; d_call: TRBD2; clone_size: NA; v_call: TRBV7-3; cdr3_nt: TGTGCCAGCAGCTTAGGGACTAGCGGGAGAGATACGCAGTATTTT; cdr3_aa: CASSLGTSGRDTQYF
j_call: TRBJ2-7; d_call: TRBD1; clone_size: NA; v_call: TRBV6-5; cdr3_nt: TGTGCCAGCAGCTGGGACAGGGGTAGCGAGCAGTACTTC; cdr3_aa: CASSWDRGSEQYF
j_call: TRBJ2-5; d_call: NA; clone_size: NA; v_call: TRBV6-5; cdr3_nt: TGTGCCAGCAGTTCCACAGGCGCTTTTCTCCAAGAGACCCAGTACTTC; cdr3_aa: CASSSTGAFLQETQYF
j_call: TRBJ1-5; d_call: NA; clone_size: NA; v_call: TRBV5-4; cdr3_nt: TGTGCCAGCAGCTCAGACATTAATCAGCCCCAGCATTTT; cdr3_aa: CASSSDINQPQHF
j_call: TRBJ1-1; d_call: TRBD1; clone_size: NA; v_call: TRBV27; cdr3_nt: TGTGCCAGCGGGCACAGGGGGGGTATGACTGAAGCTTTCTTT; cdr3_aa: CASGHRGGMTEAFF
j_call: TRBJ2-1; d_call: TRBD1; clone_size: NA; v_call: TRBV30; cdr3_nt: TGTGCCTCCGCCGGGACAGGGTACAATGAGCAGTTCTTC; cdr3_aa: CASAGTGYNEQFF
j_call: TRBJ2-5; d_call: TRBD2; clone_size: NA; v_call: TRBV18; cdr3_nt: TGTGCCAGCTCACGAGGGACTAGCGGGAGTTTGGAGACCCAGTACTTC; cdr3_aa: CASSRGTSGSLETQYF
j_call: TRBJ1-2; d_call: TRBD1; clone_size: NA; v_call: TRBV19; cdr3_nt: TGTGCCAGTAGTACCCAGGGACAGGGTCTGGGGGGTGTCGATGGCTACACCTTC; cdr3_aa: CASSTQGQGLGGVDGYTF
j_call: TRBJ2-3; d_call: NA; clone_size: NA; v_call: TRBV7-3; cdr3_nt: TGTGCCAGCAGCTTACTCCTGGGTGCAGATACGCAGTATTTT; cdr3_aa: CASSLLLGADTQYF
j_call: TRBJ2-7; d_call: TRBD2; clone_size: NA; v_call: TRBV19; cdr3_nt: TGTGCCAGTAGCTACAGCGGGAGCTCCTACGAGCAGTACTTC; cdr3_aa: CASSYSGSSYEQYF
j_call: TRBJ2-5; d_call: TRBD2; clone_size: NA; v_call: TRBV9; cdr3_nt: TGTGCCAGCAGCCGAAGGCGGGAGAGTGGGGAGACCCAGTACTTC; cdr3_aa: CASSRRRESGETQYF
j_call: TRBJ2-5; d_call: TRBD1; clone_size: NA; v_call: TRBV7-2; cdr3_nt: TGTGCCAGCAGCTTCGCCGGGACAGGGCGGGAGACCCAGTACTTC; cdr3_aa: CASSFAGTGRETQYF
j_call: TRBJ2-2; d_call: TRBD2; clone_size: NA; v_call: TRBV5-1; cdr3_nt: TGCGCCAGCAGCCCTAGCGGGAGCTCGGGGACCGGGGAGCTGTTTTTT; cdr3_aa: CASSPSGSSGTGELFF
j_call: TRBJ2-7; d_call: NA; clone_size: NA; v_call: TRBV5-1; cdr3_nt: TGCGCCAGCAGCTCAGGGACTCCCAGGAGCTCCTACGAGCAGTACTTC; cdr3_aa: CASSSGTPRSSYEQYF
j_call: TRBJ1-1; d_call: NA; clone_size: NA; v_call: TRBV5-1; cdr3_nt: TGCGCCAGCAGCTTGTTAAGGGGGGACACTGAAGCTTTCTTT; cdr3_aa: CASSLLRGDTEAFF
j_call: TRBJ2-7; d_call: TRBD2; clone_size: once; v_call: TRBV4-3; cdr3_nt: TGCGCCAGCAGCCAAGATGTTCGGGAGGGCCGCTACGAGCAGTACTTC; cdr3_aa: CASSQDVREGRYEQYF
j_call: TRBJ2-5; d_call: TRBD2; clone_size: NA; v_call: TRBV7-9; cdr3_nt: TGTGCCAGCAGCTTAGCGGGAGGGCCCGTAGAGACCCAGTACTTC; cdr3_aa: CASSLAGGPVETQYF
j_call: TRBJ2-2; d_call: TRBD1; clone_size: once; v_call: TRBV9; cdr3_nt: TGTGCCAGCAGCGTATCCCTTGAAAACAGGGGAAACACCGGGGAGCTGTTTTTT; cdr3_aa: CASSVSLENRGNTGELFF
j_call: TRBJ2-1; d_call: TRBD2; clone_size: NA; v_call: TRBV7-9; cdr3_nt: TGTGCCAGCAGCTTAGTGAGGGAGGGTAATGAGCAGTTCTTC; cdr3_aa: CASSLVREGNEQFF
j_call: TRBJ1-1; d_call: TRBD1; clone_size: NA; v_call: TRBV18; cdr3_nt: TGTGCCAGCTCACGGGGGGACAGAGAAGCTTTCTTT; cdr3_aa: CASSRGDREAFF
j_call: TRBJ1-1; d_call: NA; clone_size: NA; v_call: TRBV10-1; cdr3_nt: TGCGCCAGCTCGGCGCGAACAGGGAACACTGAAGCTTTCTTT; cdr3_aa: CASSARTGNTEAFF
j_call: TRBJ2-5; d_call: NA; clone_size: NA; v_call: TRBV29-1; cdr3_nt: TGCAGCGTTGACAGCCCCCAAGAGACCCAGTACTTC; cdr3_aa: CSVDSPQETQYF
j_call: TRBJ2-7; d_call: NA; clone_size: NA; v_call: TRBV19; cdr3_nt: TGTGCCAGTAGTGGACTTTTCGAAAGCCACGAGCAGTACTTC; cdr3_aa: CASSGLFESHEQYF
j_call: TRBJ1-1; d_call: TRBD1; clone_size: NA; v_call: TRBV28; cdr3_nt: TGTGCCAGCAGTCCCTATCCTACGACAGGGTCTTCTGAAGCTTTCTTT; cdr3_aa: CASSPYPTTGSSEAFF
j_call: TRBJ1-2; d_call: TRBD1; clone_size: once; v_call: TRBV9; cdr3_nt: TGTGCCAGCAGCCCCACCTCCCGGGACAGACTCTACTATAACTATGGCTACACCTTC; cdr3_aa: CASSPTSRDRLYYNYGYTF
j_call: TRBJ1-1; d_call: NA; clone_size: NA; v_call: TRBV19; cdr3_nt: TGTGCCAGTACTGGGGATCCTGAAGCTTTCTTT; cdr3_aa: CASTGDPEAFF
j_call: TRBJ1-1; d_call: NA; clone_size: NA; v_call: TRBV14; cdr3_nt: TGTGCCAGCAGCCGGGAGGTTTGGACTGAAGCTTTCTTT; cdr3_aa: CASSREVWTEAFF
j_call: TRBJ2-7; d_call: NA; clone_size: NA; v_call: TRBV4-2; cdr3_nt: TGTGCCAGCAGCCAATTCACTTCTTACGAGCAGTACTTC; cdr3_aa: CASSQFTSYEQYF
j_call: TRBJ2-1; d_call: NA; clone_size: NA; v_call: TRBV5-1; cdr3_nt: TGCGCCAGCAGCGCGTCCGGCGGGGCTGTTCGGGATGAGCAGTTCTTC; cdr3_aa: CASSASGGAVRDEQFF
j_call: TRBJ2-3; d_call: NA; clone_size: NA; v_call: TRBV11-2; cdr3_nt: TGTGCCAGCAGCTTGCCTGTGGCGGGCACAGATACGCAGTATTTT; cdr3_aa: CASSLPVAGTDTQYF
j_call: TRBJ2-1; d_call: TRBD2; clone_size: NA; v_call: TRBV2; cdr3_nt: TGTGCCAGCAGTGAAGCTGCGGGAGAGATGGAGCAGTTCTTC; cdr3_aa: CASSEAAGEMEQFF
j_call: TRBJ2-2; d_call: TRBD2; clone_size: NA; v_call: TRBV19; cdr3_nt: TGTGCCAGTATGGGAGCGGGATCGAACACCGGGGAGCTGTTTTTT; cdr3_aa: CASMGAGSNTGELFF
j_call: TRBJ2-2; d_call: NA; clone_size: NA; v_call: TRBV10-3; cdr3_nt: TGTGCCATCAGGGGCGGGGCGAACACCGGGGAGCTGTTTTTT; cdr3_aa: CAIRGGANTGELFF
j_call: TRBJ2-3; d_call: NA; clone_size: NA; v_call: TRBV29-1; cdr3_nt: TGCAGCATAAGGACGGGGGCAGATACGCAGTATTTT; cdr3_aa: CSIRTGADTQYF
j_call: TRBJ2-5; d_call: NA; clone_size: NA; v_call: TRBV28; cdr3_nt: TGTGCCAGCAGTACCGAGCGGACCCAAGAGACCCAGTACTTC; cdr3_aa: CASSTERTQETQYF
j_call: TRBJ2-3; d_call: TRBD2; clone_size: NA; v_call: TRBV11-1; cdr3_nt: TGTGCCAGCAGCTATTTAACTAGCGGGAGTACAGATACGCAGTATTTT; cdr3_aa: CASSYLTSGSTDTQYF
j_call: TRBJ1-3; d_call: NA; clone_size: NA; v_call: TRBV2; cdr3_nt: TGTGCCAGCAGTTCACTACGGGGCTCTGGAAACACCATATATTTT; cdr3_aa: CASSSLRGSGNTIYF
j_call: TRBJ1-5; d_call: NA; clone_size: NA; v_call: TRBV4-3; cdr3_nt: TGCGCCAGCAGCCAAAGTCAAACCGCCGGGCCCCAGCATTTT; cdr3_aa: CASSQSQTAGPQHF
j_call: TRBJ1-4; d_call: NA; clone_size: NA; v_call: TRBV7-6; cdr3_nt: TGTGCCAGCAGCTCCGGGGAGTTAACTAATGAAAAACTGTTTTTT; cdr3_aa: CASSSGELTNEKLFF
j_call: TRBJ1-2; d_call: NA; clone_size: once; v_call: TRBV5-1; cdr3_nt: TGCGCCAGCAGCTTGGACGTTTATGGCTACACCTTC; cdr3_aa: CASSLDVYGYTF
j_call: TRBJ2-3; d_call: TRBD2; clone_size: once; v_call: TRBV29-1; cdr3_nt: TGCAGCGTTGAAGACGCCGGGACTAGCGGGAGTGATACGCAGTATTTT; cdr3_aa: CSVEDAGTSGSDTQYF
j_call: TRBJ2-2; d_call: TRBD2; clone_size: NA; v_call: TRBV10-1; cdr3_nt: TGCGCCAGCAGGAGACTAGCGGAGACCGGGGAGCTGTTTTTT; cdr3_aa: CASRRLAETGELFF